This entry lists 28 T cell receptor beta chains sequenced from one sample in a study of shared clonotypes between healthy human individuals (dated by TCRdb to 2018 to 2020). Library construction relied on the immunoSEQ multiplex PCR assay. Sourced from immuneACCESS, this table was stored by TCRdb with only in-frame sequences that have V and J called. A share of the clones is absent; for the studies checked, an unresolved V gene accounts for under half, and the remainder has no known explanation. This sample lists 660,000 or so clones; about 96% were detected once. The ten largest clonotypes hold about 0.12% of the sample. CD8 naive samples were CD45RO-negative cells positively selected for CCR7, giving a CD45RA+CCR7+ population that excluded TemRA cells. The sequencing input was naive CD8+ T cells sorted from blood. The sample's cell subset or site, from its label and the paper: CD45RA+CCR7+. The receptors here all came from a woman aged 30 to 39 in good health.

This sequence joins TRBV4-1 and TRBJ2-2; D is undetermined. Trimming removed 7 bases at V and 4 bases at J, with 4 bases between. The CDR3 contains 11 residues. Germline V CDR1 and CDR2: MGHRA, YSYEKL. CDR3 loop: CASTGTGELFF. In nucleotides, the CDR3 is TGCGCCAGCACGGGCACCGGGGAGCTGTTTTTT.

V and J are TRBV19 and TRBJ2-3; D is unclear. The CDR3 consists of 14 residues. Trimming took off 3 bases at V and 2 bases at J, with 9 bases between the two ends. The germline V gene has CDR1 LNHDA and CDR2 SQIVND (reference sequence). The CDR3 spells CASSMSGYTDTQYF. Here the CDR3 DNA reads TGTGCCAGTAGTATGTCGGGTTACACAGATACGCAGTATTTT. Drawing the rest from reference TRBV19 and TRBJ2-3, the complete variable domain is DGGITQSPKYLFRKEGQNVTLSCEQNLNHDAMYWYRQDPGQGLRLIYYSQIVNDFQKGDIAEGYSVSREKKESFPLTVTSAQKNPTAFYLCASSMSGYTDTQYFGPGTRLTVL.

The chain uses TRBV28 and TRBJ1-2; D uncertain. This CDR3 is 14 amino acids long. Germline V gene data show CDR1 as MDHEN and CDR2 as SYDVKM. The V gene lost 5 bases and the J gene lost 0 bases, with 10 bases spanning the gap. The CDR3 loop reads CASSPITANYGYTF. The CDR3 DNA reads as TGTGCCAGCAGTCCTATCACAGCTAACTATGGCTACACCTTC.

The rearrangement links TRBV4-1 to TRBJ2-1; possible D gene TRBD2, 5 bases. This CDR3 has 16 amino acids. V lost 3 bases to trimming and J lost 9 bases, with 21 bases between them. CDR1 and CDR2 from the germline V gene are MGHRA and YSYEKL. CDR3 region: CASSHSQGLASGEQFF. CDR3 coding DNA: TGCGCCAGCAGCCACTCGCAAGGCCTAGCTTCTGGTGAGCAGTTCTTC.

J is TRBJ2-1 and V is TRBV27; D unresolved. This CDR3 is 13 amino acids long. Germline assignment: CDR1 MNHEY and CDR2 SMNVEV (reference sequence). V was shortened by 2 bases and J by 9 bases, with 11 bases between the two germline ends. The CDR3, as DNA: TGTGCCAGCAGTTTAAAACCCTGGGTTGAGCAGTTCTTC. Protein product: CASSLKPWVEQFF.

This clone has only a few counts. The rearrangement joins TRBV2 to TRBJ1-2, with D perhaps TRBD1 (5 bases). The germline V gene encodes CDR1 SNHLY and CDR2 FYNNEI. Deletions cut 9 bases from V and 6 bases from J, with 11 bases between. The CDR3 is 11 amino acids. CDR3 DNA sequence: TGTGCCAGGACAGTCTTCAATGGCTACACCTTC. Protein: CARTVFNGYTF.

V gene TRBV5-1 combines with J gene TRBJ2-3; D is perhaps TRBD1 (6 bases). The CDR3 has 15 amino acids. V lost 0 bases, J lost 0 bases, and 8 bases lay in between. Germline V gene lookup returns CDR1 SGHRS and CDR2 YFSETQ. CDR3 sequence reads: CASSLGDTSTDTQYF. The CDR3 DNA reads TGCGCCAGCAGCTTGGGGGACACGAGCACAGATACGCAGTATTTT.

The J gene is TRBJ2-7, the V gene TRBV6-1; D remains ambiguous. The CDR3 is 13 amino acids. The germline CDR1 and CDR2 sequences are MNHNS and SASEGT. V lost 6 bases and J lost 0, with 9 bases in between. CDR3 region: CASSGSYSYEQYF. For the CDR3, the DNA is TGTGCCAGCAGCGGAAGCTACTCCTACGAGCAGTACTTC.

The chain uses TRBV2 and TRBJ1-3, with TRBD1 matching 7 bases. Germline lookup yields CDR1 SNHLY and CDR2 FYNNEI. The CDR3 consists of 15 residues. V lost 3 bases to trimming and J lost 1 base; unmatched junction nucleotides: 3. This chain's CDR3 is CASSEGRGSGNTIYF. In nucleotides, the CDR3 is TGTGCCAGCAGTGAGGGCAGGGGGTCTGGAAACACCATATATTTT.

The chain joins TRBV28 to TRBJ2-5; the D gene is possibly TRBD1 (6 bases). Trimming shortened V by 8 bases and J by 5 bases, and 15 bases separated the two germline ends. The CDR3 extends over 13 amino acids. Germline CDR1 reads MDHEN; CDR2 reads SYDVKM. This chain's CDR3 is CASVNTGSETQYF. The CDR3, as DNA: TGTGCCAGCGTGAATACAGGGTCGGAGACCCAGTACTTC.

The gene calls are TRBV28 and TRBJ2-1; 7 nucleotides match TRBD2. Germline lookup yields CDR1 MDHEN and CDR2 SYDVKM. V gave up 5 bases and J gave up 4 bases; unmatched junction bases: 5. This CDR3 has 14 amino acids. CDR3 amino acids: CASSPGLNYNEQFF. CDR3 sequence (DNA): TGTGCCAGCAGTCCGGGACTAAATTACAATGAGCAGTTCTTC.

In DNA form, the CDR3 reads TGTGCCAGCAGTCAAAACGGGGAAAAGAACTACAATGAGCAGTTCTTC. It codes for CASSQNGEKNYNEQFF. The chain uses TRBV28 and TRBJ2-1; D is perhaps TRBD2 (5 bases). The CDR3 runs 16 residues. V was cut by 5 bases and J by 3 bases, with 17 bases left in between. Germline CDR1 is MDHEN and CDR2 is SYDVKM. The variable domain in full, completed from reference TRBV28 and TRBJ2-1, reads DVKVTQSSRYLVKRTGEKVFLECVQDMDHENMFWYRQDPGLGLRLIYFSYDVKMKEKGDIPEGYSVSREKKERFSLILESASTNQTSMYLCASSQNGEKNYNEQFFGPGTRLTVL.

This clone showed up just once. The chain links TRBV4-1 to TRBJ2-1; 7 nucleotides line up with TRBD2. This CDR3 comprises 17 residues. With 3 bases clipped from V and 4 bases from J, the junction kept 12 bases outside the gene matches. Germline CDR1 reads MGHRA; CDR2 reads YSYEKL. For the CDR3, the DNA is TGCGCCAGCAGCCAGCCCACTAGCGACCTGTTGTACAATGAGCAGTTCTTC. This sequence encodes CASSQPTSDLLYNEQFF.

The chain is built from TRBV27 and TRBJ2-7, with 12 bases fitting TRBD1. Trimming removed 5 bases from V and 2 bases from J; junction bases left unmatched: 1. In germline, CDR1 is MNHEY, CDR2 SMNVEV (reference sequence). The CDR3 is made up of 14 amino acids. CDR3 DNA sequence: TGTGCCAGCAGTGGGACAGGGGGCGCCTACGAGCAGTACTTC. Amino acid sequence: CASSGTGGAYEQYF.

V and J are TRBV6-5 and TRBJ2-2; the D is unclear. The V end lost 1 base, the J end lost 8 bases, and 8 bases lay between the germline ends. CDR3 size: 13 residues. The V gene's germline CDR1 is MNHEY and CDR2 SVGAGI. CDR3 sequence (DNA): TGTGCCAGCAGTTACTATCGCCTGGGGGAGCTGTTTTTT. As protein: CASSYYRLGELFF.

This chain links TRBV11-1 with TRBJ2-3; unclear D gene. CDR3 length: 12 residues. Trimming stripped 5 bases from V and 6 bases from J, with 9 bases between. The germline CDR1 and CDR2 sequences are SGHAT and FQDESV (reference sequence). The CDR3 loop is CASSPPWDTQYF. The CDR3, as DNA: TGTGCCAGCAGCCCGCCCTGGGATACGCAGTATTTT.

The chain carries TRBV7-3 and TRBJ2-7, with TRBD2 matching over 11 bases. CDR3 length: 16 residues. Germline CDR1 SGHTA, CDR2 FQGTGA. V was clipped by 2 bases and J by 5 bases; unmatched bases: 8. The CDR3 here is CASSLVSSGRWDEQYF. CDR3 DNA: TGTGCCAGCAGCTTAGTATCTAGCGGGAGGTGGGACGAGCAGTACTTC.

The J gene is TRBJ1-2, the V gene TRBV4-2, with D maybe TRBD1 (6 bases). Germline values: CDR1 LGHNA, CDR2 YNFKEQ. The CDR3 is made up of 15 amino acids. Deletions cut 0 bases from V and 4 bases from J, with 12 bases between. The DNA of the CDR3 is TGTGCCAGCAGCCAAGAGGACAGCGGGTCCTATGGCTACACCTTC. This translates into CASSQEDSGSYGYTF.

The chain joins TRBV7-9 to TRBJ2-3, with 8 bases aligning to TRBD2. Germline CDR1 reads SEHNR; CDR2 reads FQNEAQ (reference sequence). Trimming cost V 1 base and J 0 bases; bases outside gene matches: 12. CDR3 length equals 19 residues. CDR3 region: CASSLVLDFPGGSTDTQYF. CDR3 coding DNA: TGTGCCAGCAGCTTAGTTTTAGACTTTCCGGGAGGGAGCACAGATACGCAGTATTTT.

The V call is TRBV27, the J call TRBJ2-7; D tentatively fits TRBD1 or TRBD2 (5 bases each). Trimming left V 9 bases short and J 3 bases short, with 15 bases between. Germline CDR1 MNHEY, CDR2 SMNVEV (reference sequence). The CDR3 has 13 residues. The CDR3 here is CARKGRINYEQYF. CDR3 nucleotide sequence: TGTGCCAGAAAGGGACGGATCAACTACGAGCAGTACTTC.

The V and J genes are TRBV7-2 and TRBJ2-1; TRBD2 agrees at 10 bases. This CDR3 has 13 amino acids. Germline CDR1 is SGHTA and CDR2 is FQGNSA. The CDR3 here is CARGTSVYNEQFF. DNA of the CDR3: TGTGCGAGGGGGACTAGCGTTTACAATGAGCAGTTCTTC.

This clone was found once. The rearrangement joins TRBV28 to TRBJ1-2, with 9 bases matching TRBD1. In germline, CDR1 is MDHEN, CDR2 SYDVKM. The CDR3 sequence is 17 residues long. Trimming at V came to 5 bases and at J to 1 base, leaving 11 bases not matched to a gene. The CDR3 nucleotides are TGTGCCAGCAGTCGCGGACAGGGGAGTGACCTTAACTATGGCTACACCTTC. Translation gives CASSRGQGSDLNYGYTF.

This clone has only one observation. The V call is TRBV27, the J call TRBJ2-3; D remains unclear. Germline V gene data show CDR1 as MNHEY and CDR2 as SMNVEV (reference sequence). V was pared by 6 bases and J by 1 base, with 11 bases between. This CDR3 has 14 residues. The CDR3 loop reads CASRVGRGTDTQYF. The CDR3, as DNA: TGTGCCAGCAGGGTGGGTAGGGGCACAGATACGCAGTATTTT.

The rearrangement uses TRBV19 and TRBJ2-3, with D perhaps TRBD1 (6 bases). The CDR3 spans 18 residues. Trimming cost V 5 bases and J 0 bases, with 21 bases left between them. The germline CDR1 and CDR2 sequences are LNHDA and SQIVND (reference sequence). In nucleotides, the CDR3 is TGTGCCAGTAGTCAGGACAGTCCTCAGGCTTCTAGCACAGATACGCAGTATTTT. This encodes CASSQDSPQASSTDTQYF.

This chain links TRBV5-1 with TRBJ1-3, with D possibly matching TRBD1 (5 bases). The CDR3 length is 16 residues. CDR1 is SGHRS, CDR2 YFSETQ, per germline. Trimming removed 0 bases at V and 2 bases at J, with 12 bases between. The CDR3 coding sequence is TGCGCCAGCAGCTTGGAACCGGGGCGAACTGGAAACACCATATATTTT. The encoded protein is CASSLEPGRTGNTIYF.

The CDR3 loop reads CASKIGTGWYEQYF. The CDR3, as DNA: TGTGCCAGCAAGATAGGGACAGGGTGGTACGAGCAGTACTTC. J is TRBJ2-7 and V is TRBV27, with 9 nucleotides matching TRBD1. CDR1 MNHEY and CDR2 SMNVEV come from the germline V gene (reference sequence). The CDR3 extends over 14 amino acids. J was trimmed by 4 bases and V by 7 bases; bases with no gene match: 8.

To note about this clone: Other DNA sequences from this sample encode an identical CDR3 as well. The rearrangement joins TRBV5-6 to TRBJ2-7, with 7 bases that match TRBD2. The CDR3 length is 14 residues. V trimming: 0 bases; J trimming: 4 bases; junction bases outside the gene matches: 4. Per the germline V gene, CDR1 is SGHDT and CDR2 is YYEEEE. The DNA of the CDR3 is TGTGCCAGCAGCTTGGTTGGTAGCGGGTACGAGCAGTACTTC. This codes for CASSLVGSGYEQYF.

The chain employs TRBV11-2 and TRBJ2-1; D not resolved. V shed 7 bases and J shed 9 bases, with 10 bases lying between them. Germline values: CDR1 SGHAT, CDR2 FQNNGV. The CDR3 is 11 residues long. The CDR3 loop reads CASTNWGEQFF. DNA for the CDR3: TGTGCCAGCACAAACTGGGGTGAGCAGTTCTTC.